The clone carrying this TCR beta chain has at least ten counts. Diagnoses used clinical symptoms, serum thyroxine and TRAb, thyroid ultrasound and orbital computed tomography. The source of the sample is a study of T cells in Graves' hyperthyroidism and ophthalmopathy. Authors of the study amplified TCR beta CDR3 regions from RNA transcripts. In the first-round RT-PCR of the TCR CDR3, the HTBI primer set was used. A single record per CDR3 protein comes from TCRdb applying MiXCR to the multiplex PCR reads. The table records some 92,000 distinct CDR3 sequences, roughly 39% of them present only once. This receptor was identified in a woman aged 25 to 39 with Graves' hyperthyroidism. The sequencing input was peripheral blood or thyroid tissue (not recorded which).

CDR3 DNA: TGTGCCAGCAGCCCCCCCGGCGGATCCTACGAGCAGTACTTC. Amino acids: CASSPPGGSYEQYF. The chain links TRBV7-9 to TRBJ2-7; D unclear. This CDR3 is 14 amino acids long. Trimming stripped 5 bases from V and 1 base from J, with 12 bases between. CDR1 is SEHNR and CDR2 is FQNEAQ in the germline V gene (reference sequence).